This TCR beta chain is drawn from a study of brain T cells in children with intractable seizures. Whole-study results and caveats: Patients' HCMV serostatus was unknown; virus specificity rests on CDR3 similarity alone. Pre-surgery blood may have been undersampled, hiding some clones.

The data were produced by immunoSEQ multiplex PCR, yet TCRdb's version contains in-frame clones alone and is incomplete. The sample contains 60,000 to 65,000 clones, 95% to 96% of which appear only once. Sequencing was limited to surgery cases with top T cell transcript signatures in brain tissue. At least one anti-epileptic drug was given before surgery. Germline-derived CDR1 and CDR2 are SSHAT and FNYEAQ (reference sequence). This CDR3 has 14 amino acids. Trimming pared 5 bases from V and 5 bases from J, leaving 10 bases between. Comment on this clone: What it binds is not known.

The sequenced sample was peripheral blood, obtained at surgery. The V gene is TRBV7-7, the J gene TRBJ1-6, with a weak D call TRBD1 (5 bases). This clonotype originated in a boy under two years old with focal cortical dysplasia and intractable seizures. CDR3 DNA: TGTGCCAGCAGCGAGGGGTTAAATAATTCACCCCTCCACTTT. Protein: CASSEGLNNSPLHF.